This T cell receptor beta chain was sequenced during a study of T cell responses to AZD1222 COVID-19 vaccine. Produced via immunoSEQ multiplex PCR; TCRdb's table is partial and in-frame only. The sample shows approximately 120,000 clones, more than 80% of them seen only once. Germline V lookup: CDR1 SGHTA, CDR2 FQGNSA. The CDR3 length is 15 residues. Between the trimmed V and J ends, which lost 4 bases and 4 bases, there was a span of 16 bases. Study conclusions and caveats: Reportedly, close to half of spike-specific TCRs are directed against unmutated variant regions.

On this clone: The target antigen is unknown.

V usage is TRBV7-2 and J usage is TRBJ1-1, with D perhaps TRBD1 (5 bases). This TCR was recovered from an adult in good health. The sequences come from peripheral blood, collected on day 0 of AZD1222 vaccination. The CDR3 region has the DNA TGTGCCAGCAGCTCCCAAACGACAGAACTCACTGAAGCTTTCTTT. This gives the protein CASSSQTTELTEAFF. The full variable domain, completed using reference TRBV7-2 and TRBJ1-1, is GAGVSQSPSNKVTEKGKDVELRCDPISGHTALYWYRQSLGQGLEFLIYFQGNSAPDKSGLPSDRFSAERTGGSVSTLTIQRTQQEDSAVYLCASSSQTTELTEAFFGQGTRLTVV.